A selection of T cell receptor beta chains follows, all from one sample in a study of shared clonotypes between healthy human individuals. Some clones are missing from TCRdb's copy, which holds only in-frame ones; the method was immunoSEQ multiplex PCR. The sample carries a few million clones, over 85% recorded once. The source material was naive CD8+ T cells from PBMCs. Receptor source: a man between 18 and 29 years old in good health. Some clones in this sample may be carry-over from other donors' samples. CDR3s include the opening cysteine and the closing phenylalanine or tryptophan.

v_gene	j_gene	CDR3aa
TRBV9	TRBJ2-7	CASSVDRAGPYEQYF
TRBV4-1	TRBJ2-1	CASTSIGGSYNEQFF
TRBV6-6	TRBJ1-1	CASSELGGVGSEAFF
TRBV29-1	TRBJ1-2	CSGEGGPGYTF
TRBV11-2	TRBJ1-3	CASSSRPGQGLTGNTIYF
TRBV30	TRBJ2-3	CAWSGYRVLDTQYF
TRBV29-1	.	CSAVPRQGPSYEQYF
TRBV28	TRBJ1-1	CASSSDREWDTEAFF
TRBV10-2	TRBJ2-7	CASSSSGREQYF
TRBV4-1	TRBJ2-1	CASSLGTSGDNEQFF